This T cell receptor (beta chain) was recorded in a study of blood T cell repertoires in COVID-19. Turning to the study itself: The samples span acute and convalescent COVID-19 from the United States, Italy and Spain. T cells, B-cell-depleted T cells, or PBMCs provided the cDNA or gDNA that served as material.

The CDR3 consists of 16 residues. Trimming stripped 0 bases from V and 3 bases from J, with 13 bases between. Germline-derived CDR1 and CDR2 are SGHNT and YYREEE (reference sequence). Using immunoSEQ multiplex PCR, the repertoire was profiled, and TCRdb retains in-frame clones only, with some absent. The sample has about 80,000 clones; more than 80% are singletons. This sequence originates from a human donor in a cohort sampled during active COVID-19. The specimen was peripheral blood. The chain is built from TRBV5-4 and TRBJ2-1, with D possibly being TRBD2 (7 bases). In DNA form, the CDR3 reads TGTGCCAGCAGCTTGGCGGCGGGGGCCCTCTACAATGAGCAGTTCTTC. Protein sequence: CASSLAAGALYNEQFF.